These 8 T cell receptor beta chains were all obtained from the same sample, sequenced in a study of radiotherapy plus CTLA-4 blockade in lung cancer. Only in-frame clones appear in the TCRdb table, and some are missing; sequencing was by immunoSEQ multiplex PCR. In the table there are 85,000 to 120,000 clones, 70% to 90% of which are singletons. Source: peripheral blood, taken from a patient treated with radiotherapy plus ipilimumab. Receptor source: a human donor with non-small cell lung cancer that progressed on radiotherapy plus ipilimumab. Some clones in this sample may be carry-over from other donors' samples.

CDR3 coding DNA: TGCGCCAGCAGCCAAGTAAGGACAGGGGTTAACGAGCAGTACTTC. Encoded protein: CASSQVRTGVNEQYF. The rearrangement uses TRBV4-3 and TRBJ2-7; 9 bases map to TRBD1. V lost 1 base to trimming and J lost 5 bases; unmatched junction nucleotides: 6. The germline gives CDR1 LGHNA, CDR2 YSLEER. There are 15 residues in the CDR3.

On this clone itself: The germline gene is not matched at one end of the junction; a read error may be the cause. The rearrangement joins TRBV20-1 to TRBJ2-5, with 8 bases lining up with TRBD2. Germline V gene sequence: CDR1 DFQATT, CDR2 SNEGSKA (reference sequence). The length of the CDR3 is 11 residues. CDR3 DNA: TGCAGTGCTAGAGCACGGGGGGGCCAAAACTTC. It is translated as CSARARGGQNF.

This chain joins TRBV2 and TRBJ2-7; 9 nucleotides match TRBD1. The CDR3 totals 15 residues. CDR1 SNHLY and CDR2 FYNNEI come from the germline V gene. Germline trimming cut 6 bases from V and 4 bases from J; bases unmatched to any gene: 10. The CDR3 sequence: CASRIGWTGDYEQYF. CDR3 in DNA: TGTGCCAGCAGGATCGGGTGGACAGGGGATTACGAGCAGTACTTC. Looking up the rest from reference TRBV2 and TRBJ2-7 gives the full variable domain: EPEVTQTPSHQVTQMGQEVILRCVPISNHLYFYWYRQILGQKVEFLVSFYNNEISEKSEIFDDQFSVERPDGSNFTLKIRSTKLEDSAMYFCASRIGWTGDYEQYFGPGTRLTVT.

The chain recombines TRBV7-8 with TRBJ1-4; 8 positions agree with TRBD1. CDR1 SGHVS and CDR2 FQNEAQ come from the germline V gene. J was trimmed by 7 bases and V by 6 bases; bases with no gene match: 7. The CDR3 is made up of 14 amino acids. DNA for the CDR3: TGTGCCAGCAGGCAACAGGGGGTAGTTGAAAAACTGTTTTTT. As protein: CASRQQGVVEKLFF. The full variable domain, completed using reference TRBV7-8 and TRBJ1-4, is GAGVSQSPRYKVAKRGQDVALRCDPISGHVSLFWYQQALGQGPEFLTYFQNEAQLDKSGLPSDRFFAERPEGSVSTLKIQRTQQEDSAVYLCASRQQGVVEKLFFGSGTQLSVL.

The chain links TRBV11-2 to TRBJ2-3; 8 bases agree with TRBD2. J was trimmed by 5 bases and V by 1 base; bases with no gene match: 5. Germline V gene sequence: CDR1 SGHAT, CDR2 FQNNGV. The CDR3 sequence is 15 residues long. The CDR3: CASSLAGGLGDTQYF. CDR3 bases: TGTGCCAGCAGCTTAGCGGGGGGGCTCGGAGATACGCAGTATTTT.

This chain joins TRBV6-1 and TRBJ1-2, with a possible D match to TRBD1 (6 bases). Deletions cut 8 bases from V and 2 bases from J, with 9 bases between. The CDR3 consists of 12 residues. Germline V gene sequence: CDR1 MNHNS, CDR2 SASEGT. The CDR3 spells CASADRNYGYTF. The CDR3 DNA is TGTGCCAGCGCCGACAGGAACTATGGCTACACCTTC.

The rearrangement links TRBV6-6 to TRBJ2-7, with D perhaps matching TRBD1 (5 bases). The germline CDR1 and CDR2 sequences are MNHNY and SVGAGI (reference sequence). The germline V and J ends were trimmed by 2 bases and 0 bases, with 14 bases remaining between them. CDR3 length: 16 residues. The CDR3 bases are TGTGCCAGCAGTTACGGTTCAGGGAAGAGCTCCTACGAGCAGTACTTC. As protein: CASSYGSGKSSYEQYF.

The V call is TRBV15, the J call TRBJ2-7; D assignment may be TRBD1 or TRBD2 (6 bases each). This CDR3 comprises 15 residues. Germline-derived CDR1 and CDR2 are LNHNV and YYDKDF (reference sequence). V was clipped by 5 bases and J by 0 bases, with 14 bases between them. The CDR3 reads CATSPRGDTSYEQYF. The CDR3 DNA sequence: TGTGCCACCAGCCCTCGCGGGGACACCTCCTACGAGCAGTACTTC.